This T cell receptor (beta chain) is drawn from a study of cytomegalovirus exposure and HLA in healthy donors. Study results and limitations: Some V segments could not be told apart, so they were left out, TRBV6-2 and TRBV6-3 among them.

Amplification used 60 Vbeta primers and 13 Jbeta primers. Sequenced by immunoSEQ multiplex PCR; TCRdb stores in-frame clones only, minus some. The top ten hold over 1.5% of the sample, which has about 210,000 clones, 60% to 80% seen once. This CDR3 has 13 amino acids. CDR1 is MNHGY, CDR2 SAAAGT, per germline. Deletions cut 0 bases from V and 6 bases from J, with 8 bases between. Only a few counts were recorded for this clone. Its antigen remains unknown. The sequenced sample was PBMCs. The chain carries TRBV6-8 and TRBJ1-1, with D perhaps TRBD1 (5 bases). This clonotype originated in a male donor in good health and CMV-seronegative. In DNA form, the CDR3 reads TGTGCCAGCAGTTACTCCCAGGGTCCTGAAGCTTTCTTT. Its protein product is CASSYSQGPEAFF.